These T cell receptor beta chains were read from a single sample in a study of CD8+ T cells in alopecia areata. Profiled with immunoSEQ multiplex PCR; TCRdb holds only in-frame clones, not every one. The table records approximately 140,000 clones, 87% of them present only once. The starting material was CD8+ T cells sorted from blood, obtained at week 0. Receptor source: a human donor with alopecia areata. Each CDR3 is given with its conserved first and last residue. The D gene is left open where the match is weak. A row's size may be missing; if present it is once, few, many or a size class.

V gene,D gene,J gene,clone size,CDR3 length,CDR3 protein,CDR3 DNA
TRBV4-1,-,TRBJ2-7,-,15,CASSQGTASLREQYF,TGCGCCAGCAGCCAAGGGACGGCGTCACTTCGGGAGCAGTACTTC
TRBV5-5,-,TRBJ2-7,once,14,CASSLIKYPYEQYF,TGTGCCAGCAGCTTGATCAAATACCCCTACGAGCAGTACTTC
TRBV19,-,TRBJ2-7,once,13,CASSVRDAYEQYF,TGTGCCAGTAGTGTCAGGGATGCCTACGAGCAGTACTTC
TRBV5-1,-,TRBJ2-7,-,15,CASSLDQGSTYEQYF,TGCGCCAGCAGCTTGGATCAGGGGTCCACCTACGAGCAGTACTTC
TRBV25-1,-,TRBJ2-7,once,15,CASIMNRDGDYEQYF,TGTGCCAGCATCATGAACCGGGACGGAGACTACGAGCAGTACTTC
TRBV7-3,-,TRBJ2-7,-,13,CASSPKAFNEQYF,TGTGCCAGCAGCCCCAAGGCTTTCAACGAGCAGTACTTC
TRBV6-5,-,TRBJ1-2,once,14,CASSYSEGKLGYTF,TGTGCCAGCAGTTACTCGGAGGGCAAACTTGGCTACACCTTC
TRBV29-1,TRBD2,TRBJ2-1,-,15,CSVEVGAGEDNEQFF,TGCAGCGTTGAGGTGGGAGCGGGAGAGGACAATGAGCAGTTCTTC
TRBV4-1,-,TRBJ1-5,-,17,CASSQDRGAGYNQPQHF,TGCGCCAGCAGCCAAGATCGAGGGGCGGGTTACAATCAGCCCCAGCATTTT
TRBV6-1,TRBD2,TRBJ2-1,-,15,CASTILAGSRNEQFF,TGTGCCAGCACCATCTTAGCGGGATCCCGCAATGAGCAGTTCTTC
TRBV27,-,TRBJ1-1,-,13,CASSSRGSTEAFF,TGTGCCAGCAGTTCCAGGGGTTCCACTGAAGCTTTCTTT
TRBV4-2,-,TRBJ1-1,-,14,CASSQGTLNTEAFF,TGTGCCAGCAGCCAGGGGACTTTGAACACTGAAGCTTTCTTT
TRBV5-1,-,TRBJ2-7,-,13,CASSLTEDYEQYF,TGCGCCAGCAGCTTAACAGAAGACTACGAGCAGTACTTC
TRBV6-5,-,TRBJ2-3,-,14,CASGQDGSTDTQYF,TGTGCCAGCGGGCAGGACGGAAGCACAGATACGCAGTATTTT
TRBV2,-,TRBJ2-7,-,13,CVLGGRTDYEQYF,TGTGTCCTCGGAGGGAGGACAGATTACGAGCAGTACTTC
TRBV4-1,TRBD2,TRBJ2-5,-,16,CASSQVGSGRAETQYF,TGCGCCAGCAGCCAAGTCGGTAGCGGGAGGGCAGAGACCCAGTACTTC
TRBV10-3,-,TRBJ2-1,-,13,CAIKPAANNEQFF,TGTGCCATAAAGCCGGCAGCCAACAATGAGCAGTTCTTC
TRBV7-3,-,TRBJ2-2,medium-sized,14,CASSRGQGTGELFF,TGTGCCAGCAGCCGAGGGCAGGGCACCGGGGAGCTGTTTTTT
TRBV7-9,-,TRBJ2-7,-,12,CASSLAGDEQYF,TGTGCCAGCAGCTTAGCCGGGGACGAGCAGTACTTC
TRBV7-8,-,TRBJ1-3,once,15,CASSSRTSRINTIYF,TGTGCCAGCAGCTCCAGGACGTCCCGCATAAACACCATATATTTT
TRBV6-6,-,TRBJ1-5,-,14,CASSATLPLEPQHF,TGTGCCAGCAGTGCGACGCTGCCTTTGGAGCCCCAGCATTTT
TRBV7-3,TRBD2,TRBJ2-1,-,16,CASSLNSGLSYNEQFF,TGTGCCAGCAGCTTAAATAGCGGGCTCTCCTACAATGAGCAGTTCTTC
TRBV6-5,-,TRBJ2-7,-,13,CASSYGRGEEQYF,TGTGCCAGCAGTTACGGCAGGGGAGAAGAGCAGTACTTC
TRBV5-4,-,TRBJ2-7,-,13,CASSWGGGGEQYF,TGTGCCAGCAGCTGGGGAGGGGGCGGCGAGCAGTACTTC
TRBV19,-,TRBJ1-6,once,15,CASSIDAPGGSPLHF,TGTGCCAGTAGTATAGATGCTCCTGGTGGCTCACCCCTCCACTTT
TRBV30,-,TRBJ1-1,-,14,CAWSPGHGGTEAFF,TGTGCCTGGAGTCCCGGACATGGGGGCACTGAAGCTTTCTTT
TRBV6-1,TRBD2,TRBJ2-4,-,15,CASSQDLAGKNIQYF,TGTGCCAGCAGTCAAGACCTAGCGGGGAAAAACATTCAGTACTTC